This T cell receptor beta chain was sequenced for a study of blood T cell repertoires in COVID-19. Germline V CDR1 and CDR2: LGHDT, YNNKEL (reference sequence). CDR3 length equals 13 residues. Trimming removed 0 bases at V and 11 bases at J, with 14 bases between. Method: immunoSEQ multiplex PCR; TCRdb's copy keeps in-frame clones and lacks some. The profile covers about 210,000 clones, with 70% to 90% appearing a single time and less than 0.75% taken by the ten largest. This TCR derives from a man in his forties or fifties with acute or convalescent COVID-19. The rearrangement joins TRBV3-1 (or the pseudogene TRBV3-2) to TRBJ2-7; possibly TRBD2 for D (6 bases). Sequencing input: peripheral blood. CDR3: CASSQEGDSKEYF. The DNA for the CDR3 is TGTGCCAGCAGCCAAGAGGGGGACTCAAAGGAGTACTTC.